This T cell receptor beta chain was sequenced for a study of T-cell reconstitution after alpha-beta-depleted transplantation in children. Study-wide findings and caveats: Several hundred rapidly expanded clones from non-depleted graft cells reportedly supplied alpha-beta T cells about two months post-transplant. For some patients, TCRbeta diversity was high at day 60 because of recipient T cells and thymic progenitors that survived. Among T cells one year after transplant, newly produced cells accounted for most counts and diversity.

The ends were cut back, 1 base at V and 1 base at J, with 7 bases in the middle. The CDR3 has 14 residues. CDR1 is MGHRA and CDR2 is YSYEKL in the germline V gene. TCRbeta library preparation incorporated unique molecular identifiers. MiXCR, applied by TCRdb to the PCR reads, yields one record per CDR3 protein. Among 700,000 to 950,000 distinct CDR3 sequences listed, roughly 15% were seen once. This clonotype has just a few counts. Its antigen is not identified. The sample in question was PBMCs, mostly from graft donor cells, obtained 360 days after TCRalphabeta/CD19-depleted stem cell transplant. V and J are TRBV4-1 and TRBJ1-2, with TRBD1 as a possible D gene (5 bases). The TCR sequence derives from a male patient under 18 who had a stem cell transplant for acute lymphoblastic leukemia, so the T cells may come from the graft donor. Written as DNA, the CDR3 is TGCGCCAGCAGCCAAGCAGGGTTTAACTATGGCTACACCTTC. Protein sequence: CASSQAGFNYGYTF.